This T cell receptor (beta chain) was retrieved from a study of T-cell reconstitution after alpha-beta-depleted transplantation in children. Findings of the study overall: Elevated TCRbeta diversity at day 60 was traced, in some patients, to surviving recipient T cells and thymic progenitors. Alpha-beta T cells about two months after transplant reportedly derived from several hundred expanded graft clones. T-cell numbers and diversity, one year after transplant, stemmed largely from T cells that were newly produced.

V shed 0 bases and J shed 6 bases, with 7 bases lying between them. Germline lookup yields CDR1 MNHEY and CDR2 SVGAGI. This CDR3 is built from 13 residues. Library preparation (for TCRbeta) was performed with unique molecular identifiers. A single record per CDR3 protein comes from TCRdb applying MiXCR to the PCR reads. Of about 980,000 distinct CDR3 sequences listed, under 30% were seen once; the top ten hold roughly 27%. This clonotype was found a few times. Its specificity is not known. The sequences come from PBMCs, mostly from graft donor cells, collected 360 days after TCRalphabeta/CD19-depleted stem cell transplant. The chain couples TRBV6-5 to TRBJ2-3; tentative D call: TRBD2 (5 bases). The receptor comes from a boy in the first two years of life who had a stem cell transplant for SCID, so the T cells may come from the graft donor. The CDR3 protein is CASSYSTGDTQYF. In DNA, the CDR3 is TGTGCCAGCAGTTACTCGACGGGGGATACGCAGTATTTT.